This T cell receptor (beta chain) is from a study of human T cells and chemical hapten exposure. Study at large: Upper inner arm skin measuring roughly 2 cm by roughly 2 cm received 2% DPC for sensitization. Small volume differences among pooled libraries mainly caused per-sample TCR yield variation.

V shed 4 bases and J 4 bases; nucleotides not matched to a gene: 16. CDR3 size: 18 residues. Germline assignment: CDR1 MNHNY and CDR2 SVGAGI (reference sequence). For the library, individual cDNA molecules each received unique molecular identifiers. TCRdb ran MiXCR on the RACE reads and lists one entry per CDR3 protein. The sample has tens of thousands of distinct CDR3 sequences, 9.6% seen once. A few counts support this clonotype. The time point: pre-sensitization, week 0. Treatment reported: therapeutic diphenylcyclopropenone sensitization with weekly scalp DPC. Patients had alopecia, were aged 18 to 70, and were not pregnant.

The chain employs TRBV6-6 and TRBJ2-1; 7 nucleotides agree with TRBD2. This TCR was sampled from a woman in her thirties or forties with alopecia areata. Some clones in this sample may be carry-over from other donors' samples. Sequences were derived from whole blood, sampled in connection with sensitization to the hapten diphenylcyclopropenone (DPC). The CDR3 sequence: CASSSRTGRVLRYNEQFF. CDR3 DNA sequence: TGTGCCAGCAGTTCACGGACTGGGAGGGTCTTACGGTACAATGAGCAGTTCTTC.